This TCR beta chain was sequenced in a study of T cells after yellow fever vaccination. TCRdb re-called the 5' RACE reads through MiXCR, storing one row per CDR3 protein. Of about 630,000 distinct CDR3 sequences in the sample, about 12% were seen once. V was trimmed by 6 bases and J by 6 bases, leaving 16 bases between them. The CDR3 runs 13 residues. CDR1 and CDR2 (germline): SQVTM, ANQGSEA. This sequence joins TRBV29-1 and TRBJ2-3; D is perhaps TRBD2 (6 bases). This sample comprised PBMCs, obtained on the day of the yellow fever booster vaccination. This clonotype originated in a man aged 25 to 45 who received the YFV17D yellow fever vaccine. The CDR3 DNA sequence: TGCAGCGTCCCGACGGGAGCAGGGGATACGCAGTATTTT. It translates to CSVPTGAGDTQYF.